One and the same sample provided the 27 T cell receptor beta chains below, sequenced in a study of blood T cells in healthy people across ages. Combining a sample-barcoded 5' primer with a J-beta primer mix, a second PCR ran for about 7 to 12 cycles. Via MiXCR, TCRdb re-called the 5' RACE reads, giving one row per CDR3 protein. The data show 1 million to 1.2 million distinct CDR3 sequences, with more than 30% seen just once and over 10% held by the top ten. The material sequenced was blood. The receptors originated from a man between 18 and 29 years old in good health.

This chain connects TRBV20-1 to TRBJ1-1, with 8 bases aligning to TRBD1. V shed 3 bases and J 2 bases; nucleotides not matched to a gene: 14. The germline CDR1 and CDR2 sequences are DFQATT and SNEGSKA (reference sequence). The CDR3 sequence is 17 residues long. CDR3 loop: CSASSVTGDEFNTEAFF. In DNA, the CDR3 is TGCAGTGCTAGTTCCGTGACAGGGGACGAATTCAACACTGAAGCTTTCTTT.

The rearrangement links TRBV7-2 to TRBJ2-7; 9 bases align to TRBD2. The CDR3 consists of 13 residues. The germline V gene encodes CDR1 SGHTA and CDR2 FQGNSA. Trimming at V came to 7 bases and at J to 7 bases, leaving 8 bases not matched to a gene. CDR3 DNA: TGTGCCAGCATGGCGGGGGGGGACTATGAGCAGTACTTC. Translation gives CASMAGGDYEQYF. The full variable domain, rest sourced from reference TRBV7-2 and TRBJ2-7, is GAGVSQSPSNKVTEKGKDVELRCDPISGHTALYWYRQSLGQGLEFLIYFQGNSAPDKSGLPSDRFSAERTGGSVSTLTIQRTQQEDSAVYLCASMAGGDYEQYFGPGTRLTVT.

The rearrangement uses TRBV4-2 and TRBJ2-1; D tentatively reads TRBD1 or TRBD2 (6 bases each). This CDR3 has 20 amino acids. Germline values: CDR1 LGHNA, CDR2 YNFKEQ. Between the trimmed V and J ends, which lost 0 bases and 2 bases, there was a span of 23 bases. The chain's CDR3 is CASSQDHRNLGGSAYNEQFF. Here the CDR3 DNA reads TGTGCCAGCAGCCAAGATCATAGGAATTTAGGGGGGTCGGCCTACAATGAGCAGTTCTTC.

The chain combines TRBV12-3 or TRBV12-4 with TRBJ2-7; TRBD1 might be the D (5 bases). Trimming shortened V by 6 bases and J by 2 bases, and 14 bases separated the two germline ends. The CDR3 extends over 14 amino acids. The CDR3 DNA reads as TGTGCCAGCAGGCCCTTGAGCAGGGCCTACGAGCAGTACTTC. This encodes CASRPLSRAYEQYF.

V gene TRBV27 combines with J gene TRBJ1-3; D is uncertain. The CDR3 spans 14 residues. CDR1 and CDR2 (germline): MNHEY, SMNVEV (reference sequence). V was pared by 4 bases and J by 0 bases, with 7 bases between. The CDR3 protein is CASSSWSSGNTIYF. DNA of the CDR3: TGTGCCAGCAGTTCGTGGAGCTCTGGAAACACCATATATTTT.

The V call is TRBV9, the J call TRBJ2-3, with D unresolved. The CDR3 totals 14 residues. CDR1 and CDR2 (germline): SGDLS, YYNGEE. Trimming took off 4 bases at V and 5 bases at J, with 14 bases between the two ends. The CDR3 region is CASSSLPAKDTQYF. CDR3 bases: TGTGCCAGCAGCTCCCTTCCGGCTAAAGATACGCAGTATTTT.

The chain is built from TRBV4-1 and TRBJ2-7; the D gene is possibly TRBD1 (5 bases). The J call may be wrong; the DNA end is better matched by TRBJ2-5. Per germline, CDR1 MGHRA and CDR2 YSYEKL. The CDR3 loop spans 15 amino acids. In DNA, the CDR3 is TGCGCCAGCAGCCAAGATGCAGGGCGGACGGAGACCCAGTACTTC. It yields the protein CASSQDAGRTETQYF.

This clonotype was picked up a small number of times. The chain combines TRBV20-1 with TRBJ2-5; 9 bases align to TRBD2. Germline V gene sequence: CDR1 DFQATT, CDR2 SNEGSKA (reference sequence). V lost 1 base to trimming and J lost 1 base; unmatched junction nucleotides: 13. The CDR3 is 18 residues long. CDR3 amino acids: CSARADDYQRGAQETQYF. The DNA for the CDR3 is TGCAGTGCTAGAGCGGACGACTACCAGCGGGGGGCCCAAGAGACCCAGTACTTC.

CDR3 in DNA: TGTGCCAGCAGTTTACGAGGGGCCAGGGGAAACATTCAGTACTTC. Translation gives CASSLRGARGNIQYF. The V gene is TRBV12-3 or TRBV12-4, the J gene TRBJ2-5, with D possibly matching TRBD1 (6 bases). With the DNA end fitting TRBJ2-4 better, the J assignment may be wrong. The CDR3 extends over 15 amino acids.

This chain connects TRBV5-1 to TRBJ1-1, with a possible D match to TRBD1 (5 bases). Germline V gene lookup returns CDR1 SGHRS and CDR2 YFSETQ. The CDR3 sequence is 13 residues long. V was pared by 7 bases and J by 4 bases, with 14 bases between. The DNA for the CDR3 is TGCGCCAGCGGGGGGGGGTTGGTCACTGAAGCTTTCTTT. This codes for CASGGGLVTEAFF.

In the case of this clonotype: A single base separates this from a much larger clone, so it may be a read error. The CDR3 DNA is TGTGCCAGCAGTTTCCGGGGGTCCTATAATTTACCCCTCCACTTT. Amino acid sequence: CASSFRGSYNLPLHF. The chain has TRBV12-3 or TRBV12-4 and TRBJ1-6; a weak D match, TRBD1 (5 bases). The CDR3 runs to 15 residues.

The genes are TRBV20-1 and TRBJ2-7, with TRBD2 matching 10 bases. Germline lookup yields CDR1 DFQATT and CDR2 SNEGSKA (reference sequence). After removal of 5 bases from V and 7 bases from J, the junction contained 14 bases not matched to a gene. CDR3 length equals 15 residues. CDR3 sequence (DNA): TGCAGTGCTCAGGAGGGGACTAGCGTATCGGGAGAGCAGTACTTC. Translated, it gives CSAQEGTSVSGEQYF.

This clonotype was found a few times. This rearrangement joins TRBV5-1 to TRBJ2-3; 10 bases agree with TRBD2. Germline CDR1 and CDR2: SGHRS and YFSETQ. J lost 2 bases, V lost 4 bases, and 10 bases had no gene match. This CDR3 region has 17 residues. DNA for the CDR3: TGCGCCAGCAGCCCGGTACAGCGGGGGGGGATCACAGATACGCAGTATTTT. It specifies CASSPVQRGGITDTQYF.

This clonotype was observed a few times. This sequence joins TRBV20-1 and TRBJ1-1, with D hard to call. The CDR3 loop spans 14 amino acids. The V gene lost 0 bases and the J gene lost 2 bases, with 10 bases spanning the gap. Germline-derived CDR1 and CDR2 are DFQATT and SNEGSKA (reference sequence). The CDR3 bases are TGCAGTGCTAGAGATCTCAAGGGCAACACTGAAGCTTTCTTT. Protein sequence: CSARDLKGNTEAFF.

The chain joins TRBV21-1 to TRBJ2-1; no DNA check was done on the table's D call, TRBD2. TRBV21-1 is annotated as a pseudogene. The CDR3 spans 17 residues. CDR3 coding DNA: TGTGCCAGCAGCAAGAGGAGGGGATCCGCTAGTCACAATGAGCAGTTCTTC. Translated, it gives CASSKRRGSASHNEQFF.

The chain joins TRBV5-1 to TRBJ2-4; TRBD1 agrees at 8 bases. The end of the DNA aligns better with TRBJ2-7, so the J call may be wrong. Germline values: CDR1 SGHRS, CDR2 YFSETQ. The CDR3 totals 15 residues. This CDR3 is CASSPLDRAIYEQYF. The CDR3 DNA reads as TGCGCCAGCAGCCCTTTGGACAGGGCTATCTACGAGCAGTACTTC.

This chain uses TRBV20-1 with TRBJ2-1; 12 bases are a match to TRBD2. CDR1 is DFQATT, CDR2 SNEGSKA, per germline (reference sequence). V shed 5 bases, J shed 10 bases, and the junction held 18 bases outside the gene matches. The CDR3 is 17 amino acids. CDR3: CSALPLLLAGGRWEQFF. CDR3 bases: TGCAGTGCTCTCCCTCTCCTGCTAGCGGGGGGGCGGTGGGAGCAGTTCTTC.

This chain joins TRBV9 and TRBJ2-1; 11 bases are shared with TRBD2. Germline CDR1 and CDR2: SGDLS and YYNGEE. CDR3 length equals 19 residues. Losses at the gene ends were 0 bases for V and 0 bases for J; bases not matched to a gene: 8. In DNA form, the CDR3 reads TGTGCCAGCAGCGTAGAAACTAGCGGGGGCCGGAGCTCCTACAATGAGCAGTTCTTC. Its translation: CASSVETSGGRSSYNEQFF.

This clonotype has a count of ten or more. The rearrangement joins TRBV4-2 to TRBJ2-6; the D gene is possibly TRBD1 (5 bases). V dropped 1 base and J dropped 0 bases, with 10 bases sitting between them. Germline V gene lookup returns CDR1 LGHNA and CDR2 YNFKEQ. This CDR3 spans 17 amino acids. CDR3 protein: CASSQVQDISGANVLTF. In nucleotides, the CDR3 is TGTGCCAGCAGCCAAGTTCAGGACATCTCTGGGGCCAACGTCCTGACTTTC.

This clonotype was recorded many times. This sequence may be a read error, since a much larger clone differs from it by one base. The genes are TRBV25-1 and TRBJ2-1, with D uncertain. V lost 2 bases to trimming and J lost 7 bases, with 12 bases between them. Germline CDR1 and CDR2: MGHDK and SYGVNS. The CDR3 length is 14 residues. This chain's CDR3 is CASSEVSDWNEQFF. The CDR3 bases are TGTGCCAGCAGTGAAGTCTCGGATTGGAATGAGCAGTTCTTC.

This chain links TRBV7-9 with TRBJ2-7; either TRBD1 or TRBD2 may fit D (5 bases each). Germline CDR1 reads SEHNR; CDR2 reads FQNEAQ (reference sequence). The CDR3 loop spans 13 amino acids. With 4 bases removed from V and 6 bases from J, the gap between germline ends came to 13 bases. The CDR3 loop reads CASSCQWDAEQYF. CDR3 nucleotide sequence: TGTGCCAGCAGCTGCCAATGGGACGCCGAGCAGTACTTC. Based on the CDR3 plus reference TRBV7-9 and TRBJ2-7, the full variable domain is DTGVSQNPRHKITKRGQNVTFRCDPISEHNRLYWYRQTLGQGPEFLTYFQNEAQLEKSRLLSDRFSAERPKGSFSTLEIQRTEQGDSAMYLCASSCQWDAEQYFGPGTRLTVT.

This rearrangement joins TRBV4-2 to TRBJ1-5; 8 nucleotides line up with TRBD1. Germline V gene lookup returns CDR1 LGHNA and CDR2 YNFKEQ. This CDR3 is built from 14 residues. V gave up 5 bases and J gave up 7 bases; unmatched junction bases: 7. CDR3 DNA sequence: TGTGCCAGCAGCACAGACAGGGGTGAGCAGCCCCAGCATTTT. Its translation: CASSTDRGEQPQHF.

V usage is TRBV7-2 and J usage is TRBJ1-2, with TRBD1 as a possible D gene (6 bases). V was shortened by 1 base and J by 4 bases, with 13 bases between the two germline ends. CDR1 is SGHTA, CDR2 FQGNSA, per germline. The CDR3 sequence is 15 residues long. CDR3 protein: CASSLGEGEAYGYTF. In DNA, the CDR3 is TGTGCCAGCAGCTTAGGGGAGGGGGAGGCCTATGGCTACACCTTC.

This clonotype was detected only a few times. The chain employs TRBV14 and TRBJ2-5; D not resolved. Germline V lookup: CDR1 SGHDN, CDR2 FVKESK. This CDR3 is built from 13 residues. The V gene lost 2 bases and the J gene lost 5 bases, with 9 bases spanning the gap. The chain's CDR3 is CASSQRPRETQYF. CDR3 bases: TGTGCCAGCAGCCAAAGGCCGCGGGAGACCCAGTACTTC.

The chain links TRBV20-1 to TRBJ1-1; 8 bases agree with TRBD1. Germline lookup yields CDR1 DFQATT and CDR2 SNEGSKA (reference sequence). The length of the CDR3 is 15 residues. The V and J ends lost 6 bases and 0 bases, in that order; junction bases with no gene match: 9. CDR3 residues: CSARDRKFMNTEAFF. The CDR3, as DNA: TGCAGTGCGCGGGACAGGAAATTCATGAACACTGAAGCTTTCTTT.

V is TRBV6-6 and J is TRBJ2-1, with 8 bases fitting TRBD1. The end of the DNA aligns better with TRBJ2-7, so the J call may be wrong. CDR1 is MNHNY and CDR2 is SVGAGI in the germline V gene (reference sequence). The CDR3 contains 15 residues. The CDR3 region has the DNA TGTGCCAGCAGTTCGGACAGGGAGGTTTACAATGAGCAGTACTTC. It encodes CASSSDREVYNEQYF.

The chain recombines TRBV5-1 with TRBJ1-1; D is uncertain. Trimming shortened V by 0 bases and J by 0 bases, and 9 bases separated the two germline ends. The CDR3 is 15 amino acids. The germline CDR1 and CDR2 sequences are SGHRS and YFSETQ. The DNA of the CDR3 is TGCGCCAGCAGCTTGGTGAGAGACATGAACACTGAAGCTTTCTTT. This codes for CASSLVRDMNTEAFF.